This T cell receptor (beta chain) was recovered during a study of blood T cell repertoires in COVID-19. Two negative PCRs, clearance, or symptom resolution had been documented for recovered Cohort 3 donors. The V gene's germline CDR1 is SGHNT and CDR2 YYREEE (reference sequence). The CDR3 contains 18 residues. Trimming cost V 7 bases and J 4 bases; bases outside gene matches: 10. Produced via immunoSEQ multiplex PCR; TCRdb's table is partial and in-frame only. The repertoire has roughly 220,000 clones, about 83% of them found once; the top ten carry about 7%. This sequence joins TRBV5-4 and TRBJ2-2; 16 nucleotides match TRBD2. This TCR derives from a middle-aged woman who had recovered from COVID-19. Sequencing was carried out using PBMCs or T cells enriched from blood (not recorded which). CDR3 sequence reads: CASSRGLAGGYGTGELFF. Here the CDR3 DNA reads TGTGCCAGCTCACGGGGACTAGCGGGAGGGTATGGCACCGGGGAGCTGTTTTTT.